Each of the 4 T cell receptor beta chains below was sequenced from the same sample in a study of response to subunit inactivated influenza vaccine. One entry per CDR3 protein results from TCRdb running MiXCR on the RT-PCR reads. Of 710,000 or so distinct CDR3 sequences listed, around 14% are singletons. Sequenced here: PBMCs from blood, sampled 11 to 12 days after vaccination. The receptors shown here come from a man aged 45-65 years who received an inactivated influenza vaccine.

In its sample, this clonotype was seen many times. The J gene is TRBJ2-2, the V gene TRBV6-4; a possible D gene is TRBD2 (5 bases). Trimming cost V 4 bases and J 5 bases, with 11 bases left between them. The CDR3 covers 14 residues. The germline CDR1 and CDR2 sequences are MRHNA and SNTAGT. The DNA for the CDR3 is TGTGCCAGCAGTGCTTCCCCGGGGACCGGGGAGCTGTTTTTT. Protein: CASSASPGTGELFF.

The sample holds many counts of this clonotype. The V gene is TRBV4-2, the J gene TRBJ2-7; D call uncertain. Trimming shortened V by 0 bases and J by 4 bases, and 10 bases separated the two germline ends. Germline CDR1 and CDR2: LGHNA and YNFKEQ. There are 14 residues in the CDR3. The CDR3 region is CASSQDPGPYEQYF. As DNA, the CDR3 is TGTGCCAGCAGCCAAGATCCGGGTCCATACGAGCAGTACTTC.

The sample holds a few counts of this clonotype. The gene calls are TRBV7-2 and TRBJ1-2; D is undetermined. Trimming cost V 1 base and J 3 bases, with 12 bases left between them. This CDR3 comprises 15 residues. Germline V CDR1 and CDR2: SGHTA, FQGNSA. DNA for the CDR3: TGTGCCAGCAGCTTAGTTTGGGGAGAAGACTATGGCTACACCTTC. It codes for CASSLVWGEDYGYTF.

J is TRBJ2-1 and V is TRBV7-2, with TRBD2 matching over 12 bases. CDR3 length equals 17 residues. V was clipped by 1 base and J by 5 bases; unmatched bases: 6. In germline, CDR1 is SGHTA, CDR2 FQGNSA. CDR3 sequence (DNA): TGTGCCAGCAGCTTAGTCTTTGGACTAGCGGGAAACAATGAGCAGTTCTTC. Protein sequence: CASSLVFGLAGNNEQFF.